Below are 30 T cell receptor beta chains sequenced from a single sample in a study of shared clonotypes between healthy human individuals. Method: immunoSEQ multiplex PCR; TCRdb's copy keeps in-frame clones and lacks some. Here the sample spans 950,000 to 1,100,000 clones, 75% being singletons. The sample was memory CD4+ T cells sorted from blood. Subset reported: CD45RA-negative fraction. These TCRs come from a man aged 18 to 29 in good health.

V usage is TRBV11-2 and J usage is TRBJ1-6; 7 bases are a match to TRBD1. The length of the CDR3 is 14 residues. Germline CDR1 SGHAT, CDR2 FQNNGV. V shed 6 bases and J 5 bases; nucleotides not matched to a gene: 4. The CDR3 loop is CASRAGQNNSPLHF. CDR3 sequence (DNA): TGTGCCAGCAGAGCGGGACAGAATAATTCACCCCTCCACTTT.

The CDR3 nucleotides are TGTGCCAGCAGTGAAGGAACGGTTAGCAATCAGCCCCAGCATTTT. Protein: CASSEGTVSNQPQHF. The chain couples TRBV6-1 to TRBJ1-5, with D unclear. The CDR3 has 15 residues. V lost 1 base and J lost 0, with 7 bases in between. CDR1 is MNHNS, CDR2 SASEGT, per germline.

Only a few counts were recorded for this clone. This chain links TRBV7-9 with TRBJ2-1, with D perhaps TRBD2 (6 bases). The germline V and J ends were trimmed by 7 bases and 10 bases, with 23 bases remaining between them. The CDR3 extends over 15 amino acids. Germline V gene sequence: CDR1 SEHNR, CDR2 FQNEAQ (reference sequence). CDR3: CASITGTHLGREQFF. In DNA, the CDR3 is TGTGCCAGCATTACCGGGACTCACCTTGGGAGAGAGCAGTTCTTC.

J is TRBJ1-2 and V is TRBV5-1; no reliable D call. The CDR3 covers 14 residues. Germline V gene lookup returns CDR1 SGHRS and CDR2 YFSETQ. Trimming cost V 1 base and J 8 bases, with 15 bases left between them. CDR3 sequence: CASSLKGVYDGYTF. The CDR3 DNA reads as TGCGCCAGCAGCTTGAAGGGAGTTTATGACGGCTACACCTTC.

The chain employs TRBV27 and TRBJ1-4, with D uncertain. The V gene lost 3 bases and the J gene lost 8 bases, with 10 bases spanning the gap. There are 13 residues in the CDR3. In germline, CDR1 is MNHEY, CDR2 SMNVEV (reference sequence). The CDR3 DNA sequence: TGTGCCAGCAGTTTCCGAGGGATCGAAAAACTGTTTTTT. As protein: CASSFRGIEKLFF. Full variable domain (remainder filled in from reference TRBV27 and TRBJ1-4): EAQVTQNPRYLITVTGKKLTVTCSQNMNHEYMSWYRQDPGLGLRQIYYSMNVEVTDKGDVPEGYKVSRKEKRNFPLILESPSPNQTSLYFCASSFRGIEKLFFGSGTQLSVL.

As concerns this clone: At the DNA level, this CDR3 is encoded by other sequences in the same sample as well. In DNA, the CDR3 is TGTGCCAGCTCACCCGGATACGAGCAGTACTTC. It yields the protein CASSPGYEQYF. The V gene is TRBV18, the J gene TRBJ2-7; D uncertain. This CDR3 spans 11 amino acids. Germline CDR1 is KGHSH and CDR2 is LQKENI. Trimming stripped 3 bases from V and 4 bases from J, with 4 bases between. The complete variable domain, with remaining parts taken from reference TRBV18 and TRBJ2-7, reads NAGVMQNPRHLVRRRGQEARLRCSPMKGHSHVYWYRQLPEEGLKFMVYLQKENIIDESGMPKERFSAEFPKEGPSILRIQQVVRGDSAAYFCASSPGYEQYFGPGTRLTVT.

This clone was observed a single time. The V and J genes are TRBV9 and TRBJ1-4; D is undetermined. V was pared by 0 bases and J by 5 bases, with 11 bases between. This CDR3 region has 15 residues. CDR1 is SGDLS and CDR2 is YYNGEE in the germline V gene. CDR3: CASSVEGGWNEKLFF. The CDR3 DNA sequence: TGTGCCAGCAGCGTAGAAGGAGGGTGGAATGAAAAACTGTTTTTT. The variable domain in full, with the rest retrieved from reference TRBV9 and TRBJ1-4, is DSGVTQTPKHLITATGQRVTLRCSPRSGDLSVYWYQQSLDQGLQFLIQYYNGEERAKGNILERFSAQQFPDLHSELNLSSLELGDSALYFCASSVEGGWNEKLFFGSGTQLSVL.

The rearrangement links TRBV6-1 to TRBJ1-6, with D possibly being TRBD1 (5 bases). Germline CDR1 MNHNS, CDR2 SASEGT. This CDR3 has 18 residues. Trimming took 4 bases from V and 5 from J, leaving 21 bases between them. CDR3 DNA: TGTGCCAGCAGTGCCAGGGATAAGGGGCGGAGGGATAATTCACCCCTCCACTTT. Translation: CASSARDKGRRDNSPLHF.

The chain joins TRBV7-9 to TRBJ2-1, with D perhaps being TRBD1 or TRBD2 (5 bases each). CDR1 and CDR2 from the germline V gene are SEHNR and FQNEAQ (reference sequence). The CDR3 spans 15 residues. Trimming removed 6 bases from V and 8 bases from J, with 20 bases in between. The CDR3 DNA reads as TGTGCCAGCAGTTTCCGGGACGGCGGAGCGGATGAGCAGTTCTTC. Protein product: CASSFRDGGADEQFF.

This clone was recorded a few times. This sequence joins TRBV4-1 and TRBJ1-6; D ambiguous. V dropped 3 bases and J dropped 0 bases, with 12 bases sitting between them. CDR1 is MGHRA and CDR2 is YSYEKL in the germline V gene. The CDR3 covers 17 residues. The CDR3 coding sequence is TGCGCCAGCAGCCAGGATCTCGGTAGCTCCTATAATTCACCCCTCCACTTT. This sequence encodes CASSQDLGSSYNSPLHF.

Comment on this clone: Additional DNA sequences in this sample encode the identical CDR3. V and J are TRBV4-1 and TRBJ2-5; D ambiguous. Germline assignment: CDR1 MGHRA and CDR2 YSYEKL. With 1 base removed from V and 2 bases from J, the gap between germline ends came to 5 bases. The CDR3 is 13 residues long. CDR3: CASSQGTQETQYF. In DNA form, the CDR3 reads TGCGCCAGCAGCCAAGGAACTCAAGAGACCCAGTACTTC.

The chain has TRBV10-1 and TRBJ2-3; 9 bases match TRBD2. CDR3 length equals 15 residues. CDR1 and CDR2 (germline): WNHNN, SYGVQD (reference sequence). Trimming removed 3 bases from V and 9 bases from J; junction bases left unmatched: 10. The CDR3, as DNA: TGCGCCAGCAGTGACGGCGGGGGGGCCAAACGCACGCAGTATTTT. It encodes CASSDGGGAKRTQYF.

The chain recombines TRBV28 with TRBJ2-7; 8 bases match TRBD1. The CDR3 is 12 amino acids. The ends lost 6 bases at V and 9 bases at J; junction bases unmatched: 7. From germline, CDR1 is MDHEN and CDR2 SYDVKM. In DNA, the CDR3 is TGTGCCAGCAGCAGGGGGCGTCTAGGGCAGTACTTC. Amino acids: CASSRGRLGQYF.

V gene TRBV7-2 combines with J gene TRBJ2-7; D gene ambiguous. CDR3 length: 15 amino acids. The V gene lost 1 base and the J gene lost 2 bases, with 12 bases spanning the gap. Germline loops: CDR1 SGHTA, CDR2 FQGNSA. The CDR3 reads CASSLDSTHPYEQYF. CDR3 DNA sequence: TGTGCCAGCAGCTTAGACAGCACTCACCCCTACGAGCAGTACTTC.

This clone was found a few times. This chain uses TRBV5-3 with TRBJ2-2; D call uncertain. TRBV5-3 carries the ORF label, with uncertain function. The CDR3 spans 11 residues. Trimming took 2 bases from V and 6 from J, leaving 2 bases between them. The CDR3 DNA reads TGTGCCAGAAGCTTCTCCGGGGAGCTGTTTTTT. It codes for CARSFSGELFF.

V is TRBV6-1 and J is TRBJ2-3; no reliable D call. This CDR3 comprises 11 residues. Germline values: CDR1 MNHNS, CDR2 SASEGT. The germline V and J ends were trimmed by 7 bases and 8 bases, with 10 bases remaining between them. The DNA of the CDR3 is TGTGCCAGCACCATGGGCGGTACGCAGTATTTT. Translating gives CASTMGGTQYF.

The CDR3 spells CASSEWQGIETQYF. As DNA, the CDR3 is TGTGCCAGCAGTGAGTGGCAGGGAATCGAGACCCAGTACTTC. The genes are TRBV25-1 and TRBJ2-5, with D maybe TRBD1 (5 bases). Germline values: CDR1 MGHDK, CDR2 SYGVNS. This CDR3 is 14 amino acids long. V was pared by 3 bases and J by 5 bases, with 13 bases between.

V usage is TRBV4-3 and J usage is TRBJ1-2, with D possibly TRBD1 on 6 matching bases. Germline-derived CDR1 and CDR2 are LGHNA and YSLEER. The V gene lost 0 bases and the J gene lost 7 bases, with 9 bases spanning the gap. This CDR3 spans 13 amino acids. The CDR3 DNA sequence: TGCGCCAGCAGCCAAGACAGGGGTGGTGGCTACACCTTC. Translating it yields CASSQDRGGGYTF.

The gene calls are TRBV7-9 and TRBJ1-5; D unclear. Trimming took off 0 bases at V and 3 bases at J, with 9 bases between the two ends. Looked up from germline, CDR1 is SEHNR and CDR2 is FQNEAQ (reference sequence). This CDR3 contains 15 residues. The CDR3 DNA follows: TGTGCCAGCAGCTTAGCGGAAACCCCCAATCAGCCCCAGCATTTT. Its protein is CASSLAETPNQPQHF.

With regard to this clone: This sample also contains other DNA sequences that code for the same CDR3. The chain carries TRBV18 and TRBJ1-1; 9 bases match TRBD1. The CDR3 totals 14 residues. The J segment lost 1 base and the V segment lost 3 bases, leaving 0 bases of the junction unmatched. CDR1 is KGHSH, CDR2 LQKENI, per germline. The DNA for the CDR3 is TGTGCCAGCTCACCGACAGGGGGGAACACTGAAGCTTTCTTT. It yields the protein CASSPTGGNTEAFF.

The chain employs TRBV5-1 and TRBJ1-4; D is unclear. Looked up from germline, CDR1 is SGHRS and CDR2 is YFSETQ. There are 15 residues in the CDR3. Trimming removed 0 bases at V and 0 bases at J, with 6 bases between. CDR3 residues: CASSLGASTNEKLFF. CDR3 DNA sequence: TGCGCCAGCAGCTTGGGGGCGTCAACTAATGAAAAACTGTTTTTT.

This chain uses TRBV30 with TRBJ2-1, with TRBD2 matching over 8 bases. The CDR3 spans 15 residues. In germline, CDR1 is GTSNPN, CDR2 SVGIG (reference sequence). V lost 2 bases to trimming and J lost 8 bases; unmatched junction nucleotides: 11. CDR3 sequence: CAWSTPGPGGHEQFF. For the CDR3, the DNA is TGTGCCTGGAGTACCCCGGGCCCGGGGGGGCATGAGCAGTTCTTC.

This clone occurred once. The CDR3 sequence is CASSFFRETVYEQYF. The DNA of the CDR3 is TGTGCCAGCAGTTTCTTCAGGGAGACGGTCTACGAGCAGTACTTC. The chain carries TRBV28 and TRBJ2-7; D assignment may be TRBD1 or TRBD2 (5 bases each). Trimming took off 3 bases at V and 3 bases at J, with 15 bases between the two ends. Germline CDR1 and CDR2: MDHEN and SYDVKM. The CDR3 has 15 amino acids.

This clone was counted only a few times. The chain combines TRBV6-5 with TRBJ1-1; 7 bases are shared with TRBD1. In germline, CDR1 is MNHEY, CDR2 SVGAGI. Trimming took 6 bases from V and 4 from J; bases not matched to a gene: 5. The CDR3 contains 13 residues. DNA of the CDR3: TGTGCCAGCAGCCGACAGGGAGTCACTGAAGCTTTCTTT. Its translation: CASSRQGVTEAFF.

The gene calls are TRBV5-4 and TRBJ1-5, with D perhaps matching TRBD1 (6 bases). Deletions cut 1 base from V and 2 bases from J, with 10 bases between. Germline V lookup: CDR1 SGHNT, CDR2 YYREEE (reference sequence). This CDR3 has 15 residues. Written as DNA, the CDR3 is TGTGCCAGCAGCTTGTGGGGGCTTGGCAATCAGCCCCAGCATTTT. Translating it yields CASSLWGLGNQPQHF.

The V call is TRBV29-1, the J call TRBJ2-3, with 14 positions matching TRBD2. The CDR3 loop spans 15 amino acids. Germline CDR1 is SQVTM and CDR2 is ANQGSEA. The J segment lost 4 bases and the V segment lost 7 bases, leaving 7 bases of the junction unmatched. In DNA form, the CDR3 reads TGCAGCGCCCCCCCGACTAGCGGGAGGGCAGATACGCAGTATTTT. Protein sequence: CSAPPTSGRADTQYF.

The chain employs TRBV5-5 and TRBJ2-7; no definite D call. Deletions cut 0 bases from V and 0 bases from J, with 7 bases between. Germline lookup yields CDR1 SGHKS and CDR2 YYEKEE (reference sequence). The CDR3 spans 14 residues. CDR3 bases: TGTGCCAGCAGCTTGGCCCCGGTCTCCTACGAGCAGTACTTC. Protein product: CASSLAPVSYEQYF.

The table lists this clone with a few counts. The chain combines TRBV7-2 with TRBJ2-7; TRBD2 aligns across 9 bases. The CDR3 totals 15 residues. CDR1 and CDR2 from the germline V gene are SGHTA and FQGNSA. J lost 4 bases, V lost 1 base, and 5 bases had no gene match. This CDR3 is CASSLVAGGEYEQYF. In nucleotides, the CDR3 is TGTGCCAGCAGCTTAGTTGCGGGAGGGGAGTACGAGCAGTACTTC.

The CDR3 here is CAWRSAVGGWDEKLFF. The CDR3 coding sequence is TGTGCCTGGAGATCCGCTGTAGGGGGATGGGATGAAAAACTGTTTTTT. This chain uses TRBV30 with TRBJ1-4; TRBD1 might be the D (6 bases). Trimming removed 3 bases at V and 6 bases at J, with 20 bases between. The CDR3 is 16 amino acids. Germline V lookup: CDR1 GTSNPN, CDR2 SVGIG (reference sequence).

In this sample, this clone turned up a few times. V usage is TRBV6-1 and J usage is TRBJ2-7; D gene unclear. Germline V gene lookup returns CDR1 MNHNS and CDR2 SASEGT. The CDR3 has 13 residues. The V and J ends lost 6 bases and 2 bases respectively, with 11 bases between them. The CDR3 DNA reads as TGTGCCAGCAGCCAACTCGGGCCCTACGAGCAGTACTTC. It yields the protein CASSQLGPYEQYF.